The 32 T cell receptor beta chains below all came from one sample that was sequenced in a study of cytomegalovirus exposure and HLA in healthy donors. Researchers ran the PCR with 60 Vbeta and 13 Jbeta primers. Libraries were prepared by immunoSEQ multiplex PCR; TCRdb keeps only in-frame clonotypes and omits some of them. This sample has under 250,000 clones, with 76% found just once. The sequenced sample consisted of PBMCs. The receptors derive from a man aged 18-30 years in good health and CMV-seronegative.

The chain recombines TRBV7-2 with TRBJ1-1; D is ambiguous. Germline assignment: CDR1 SGHTA and CDR2 FQGNSA. V shed 5 bases and J shed 4 bases, with 14 bases lying between them. The CDR3 contains 14 residues. Here the CDR3 DNA reads TGTGCCAGCAGCCCCGAGGCGGGGTTCACTGAAGCTTTCTTT. It codes for CASSPEAGFTEAFF.

The chain employs TRBV27 and TRBJ1-2; no firm D call. CDR1 is MNHEY and CDR2 is SMNVEV in the germline V gene (reference sequence). V was pared by 4 bases and J by 7 bases, with 19 bases between. CDR3 length: 15 residues. CDR3 sequence: CASSYYPLRGFGYTF. DNA of the CDR3: TGTGCCAGCAGTTATTATCCGCTACGGGGTTTTGGCTACACCTTC.

The CDR3, as DNA: TGTGCCAGTAGTATGGGTCTAGCGGATACAGAAGAGACCCAGTACTTC. The encoded protein is CASSMGLADTEETQYF. The V call is TRBV19, the J call TRBJ2-5; the match to TRBD2 covers 7 bases. The CDR3 contains 16 residues. Germline V lookup: CDR1 LNHDA, CDR2 SQIVND (reference sequence). J was trimmed by 3 bases and V by 3 bases; bases with no gene match: 10.

The chain carries TRBV5-6 and TRBJ1-1; 9 nucleotides agree with TRBD1. The germline CDR1 and CDR2 sequences are SGHDT and YYEEEE. Trimming at V came to 5 bases and at J to 11 bases, leaving 7 bases not matched to a gene. The CDR3 sequence is 12 residues long. The CDR3 spells CASRPGQGSAFF. CDR3 nucleotides: TGTGCCAGCAGACCAGGACAGGGGTCGGCTTTCTTT.

This chain links TRBV9 with TRBJ1-1; D is perhaps TRBD1 (5 bases). The germline V gene encodes CDR1 SGDLS and CDR2 YYNGEE. V dropped 4 bases and J dropped 1 base, with 8 bases sitting between them. The CDR3 is 13 amino acids. CDR3 DNA sequence: TGTGCCAGCAGCTTTGGACAGAACACTGAAGCTTTCTTT. Residues: CASSFGQNTEAFF.

This chain uses TRBV27 with TRBJ1-1; a weak D match, TRBD1 (6 bases). The CDR3 has 15 residues. Between the trimmed V and J ends, which lost 4 bases and 4 bases, there was a span of 16 bases. CDR1 is MNHEY, CDR2 SMNVEV, per germline (reference sequence). For the CDR3, the DNA is TGTGCCAGCAGTTCCACGGACAGCCAAGGCACTGAAGCTTTCTTT. Amino acids: CASSSTDSQGTEAFF.

The rearrangement joins TRBV5-1 to TRBJ1-1; TRBD1 agrees at 9 bases. The CDR3 covers 15 residues. The ends lost 4 bases at V and 4 bases at J; junction bases unmatched: 8. Germline-derived CDR1 and CDR2 are SGHRS and YFSETQ. CDR3 DNA: TGCGCCAGCAGCCTCCGGACAGGGGAGGCCACTGAAGCTTTCTTT. This translates into CASSLRTGEATEAFF.

The V gene is TRBV6-6, the J gene TRBJ1-5; D unresolved. With 0 bases removed from V and 7 bases from J, the gap between germline ends came to 10 bases. CDR1 is MNHNY and CDR2 is SVGAGI in the germline V gene (reference sequence). The CDR3 is 14 residues long. The CDR3 sequence is CASSYSGGTQPQHF. The CDR3 region has the DNA TGTGCCAGCAGTTACTCTGGAGGTACGCAGCCCCAGCATTTT.

This chain links TRBV28 with TRBJ1-1; a possible D gene is TRBD1 (5 bases). The V gene's germline CDR1 is MDHEN and CDR2 SYDVKM. The CDR3 is 16 amino acids. V was pared by 4 bases and J by 0 bases, with 15 bases between. The chain's CDR3 is CASSSPTEFMNTEAFF. CDR3 in DNA: TGTGCCAGCAGTTCCCCGACAGAATTCATGAACACTGAAGCTTTCTTT.

The chain uses TRBV28 and TRBJ2-2; 7 bases line up with TRBD2. Germline V gene data show CDR1 as MDHEN and CDR2 as SYDVKM. Trimming at V came to 6 bases and at J to 6 bases, leaving 10 bases not matched to a gene. This CDR3 spans 15 amino acids. The CDR3 sequence is CASRGGVHGAGELFF. CDR3 DNA sequence: TGTGCCAGCAGGGGAGGGGTTCACGGCGCCGGGGAGCTGTTTTTT.

In this sample, this clone turned up a few times. The chain recombines TRBV7-9 with TRBJ2-3; D uncertain. Per the germline V gene, CDR1 is SEHNR and CDR2 is FQNEAQ (reference sequence). The ends were cut back, 1 base at V and 2 bases at J, with 10 bases in the middle. The CDR3 totals 15 residues. This CDR3 is CASSLVLRITDTQYF. CDR3 in DNA: TGTGCCAGCAGCTTAGTCTTGAGGATCACAGATACGCAGTATTTT.

CDR3: CASSEGTAPTSGSRRLEQYF. The CDR3 region has the DNA TGTGCCAGCAGCGAGGGGACAGCCCCGACTAGCGGGAGCCGCCGTCTCGAGCAGTACTTC. This chain joins TRBV9 and TRBJ2-7; TRBD2 aligns across 12 bases. The CDR3 has 20 amino acids. Germline V gene lookup returns CDR1 SGDLS and CDR2 YYNGEE. Trimming cost V 3 bases and J 6 bases; bases outside gene matches: 22.

The chain is built from TRBV5-1 and TRBJ1-4, with 10 bases that match TRBD1. This CDR3 contains 18 residues. With V trimmed by 4 bases and J by 0 bases, 9 bases remained unmatched. CDR1 and CDR2 from the germline V gene are SGHRS and YFSETQ. The CDR3 here is CASSPGQGIGATNEKLFF. CDR3 nucleotides: TGCGCCAGCAGCCCGGGACAGGGGATCGGTGCAACTAATGAAAAACTGTTTTTT.

The chain links TRBV9 to TRBJ1-2; no reliable D call. The V gene lost 4 bases and the J gene lost 8 bases, with 12 bases spanning the gap. Germline-derived CDR1 and CDR2 are SGDLS and YYNGEE. The length of the CDR3 is 12 residues. For the CDR3, the DNA is TGTGCCAGCAGCTTCATTCCGGGGGGCTACACCTTC. Amino acid sequence: CASSFIPGGYTF.

This chain links TRBV10-3 with TRBJ2-7; 7 bases are a match to TRBD1. The CDR3 is 14 amino acids. Germline V lookup: CDR1 ENHRY, CDR2 SYGVKD. Trimming at V came to 3 bases and at J to 0 bases, leaving 2 bases not matched to a gene. The CDR3 sequence is CAISEQGSSYEQYF. The CDR3 bases are TGTGCCATCAGTGAACAGGGGAGCTCCTACGAGCAGTACTTC.

This clone has just a few counts. The chain recombines TRBV15 with TRBJ2-2; TRBD2 matches at 15 bases. V shed 0 bases and J 0 bases; nucleotides not matched to a gene: 5. The CDR3 contains 20 residues. The germline gives CDR1 LNHNV, CDR2 YYDKDF (reference sequence). CDR3 sequence reads: CATSRDQGLAGGPNTGELFF. The DNA of the CDR3 is TGTGCCACCAGCAGAGATCAAGGACTAGCGGGAGGGCCGAACACCGGGGAGCTGTTTTTT. The full variable domain, completed using reference TRBV15 and TRBJ2-2, is DAMVIQNPRYQVTQFGKPVTLSCSQTLNHNVMYWYQQKSSQAPKLLFHYYDKDFNNEADTPDNFQSRRPNTSFCFLDIRSPGLGDTAMYLCATSRDQGLAGGPNTGELFFGEGSRLTVL.

The V call is TRBV19, the J call TRBJ2-7; weak D call: TRBD1 (6 bases). The CDR3 is made up of 15 amino acids. Per germline, CDR1 LNHDA and CDR2 SQIVND (reference sequence). Trimming pared 1 base from V and 0 bases from J, leaving 10 bases between. The CDR3 bases are TGTGCCAGTAGTATAGGGACAGAGAGCTCCTACGAGCAGTACTTC. Its translation is CASSIGTESSYEQYF.

CDR3 in amino acids: CASSHASGRGADTQYF. The CDR3 DNA is TGTGCCAGCAGCCATGCTAGCGGGAGAGGAGCAGATACGCAGTATTTT. The chain joins TRBV4-2 to TRBJ2-3; 10 bases line up with TRBD2. Trimming took 3 bases from V and 4 from J; bases not matched to a gene: 7. The CDR3 consists of 16 residues. CDR1 and CDR2 from the germline V gene are LGHNA and YNFKEQ.

The chain combines TRBV18 with TRBJ1-2; possibly TRBD1 for D (6 bases). The V gene lost 1 base and the J gene lost 4 bases, with 10 bases spanning the gap. CDR3 length: 14 residues. Germline loops: CDR1 KGHSH, CDR2 LQKENI. CDR3 sequence: CASSPRLQGYGYTF. Here the CDR3 DNA reads TGTGCCAGCTCACCACGTCTACAGGGCTATGGCTACACCTTC. Looking up the rest from reference TRBV18 and TRBJ1-2 gives the full variable domain: NAGVMQNPRHLVRRRGQEARLRCSPMKGHSHVYWYRQLPEEGLKFMVYLQKENIIDESGMPKERFSAEFPKEGPSILRIQQVVRGDSAAYFCASSPRLQGYGYTFGSGTRLTVV.

On this clone: One end of the junction fails to match germline, which may point to a read error. The gene calls are TRBV7-7 and TRBJ2-5; 7 nucleotides match TRBD2. The CDR3 extends over 15 amino acids. CDR1 SSHAT and CDR2 FNYEAQ come from the germline V gene (reference sequence). The CDR3: CASSPVRGSKETQYF. For the CDR3, the DNA is TGTGCTAGCAGCCCAGTACGCGGGAGTAAAGAGACCCAGTACTTC.

This clone was observed a handful of times. The rearrangement joins TRBV30 to TRBJ1-1, with a tentative D call TRBD1 (6 bases). The germline CDR1 and CDR2 sequences are GTSNPN and SVGIG (reference sequence). Deletions cut 2 bases from V and 4 bases from J, with 17 bases between. The CDR3 runs 15 residues. CDR3 region: CAWSRAGGRGTEAFF. The CDR3 DNA follows: TGTGCCTGGAGTAGGGCCGGGGGGCGGGGCACTGAAGCTTTCTTT.

The J gene is TRBJ2-1, the V gene TRBV20-1; D gene ambiguous. The CDR3 has 11 amino acids. V was pared by 6 bases and J by 9 bases, with 12 bases between. CDR1 and CDR2 (germline): DFQATT, SNEGSKA (reference sequence). The CDR3 nucleotides read TGCAGTGCGCCACCAACACGTGAGCAGTTCTTC. It encodes CSAPPTREQFF.

DNA for the CDR3: TGTGCCAGCAGCTCGGGGACTAGCGGGTACGAGCAGTACTTC. This sequence encodes CASSSGTSGYEQYF. This rearrangement joins TRBV11-2 to TRBJ2-7; TRBD2 agrees at 12 bases. The germline V gene has CDR1 SGHAT and CDR2 FQNNGV. CDR3 length: 14 residues. V dropped 4 bases and J dropped 4; count of bases not matched to a gene: 2.

The chain combines TRBV11-1 with TRBJ2-3; 14 nucleotides match TRBD2. The CDR3 is made up of 18 amino acids. Trimming took 5 bases from V and 2 from J; bases not matched to a gene: 9. Germline assignment: CDR1 SGHAT and CDR2 FQDESV (reference sequence). CDR3 amino acids: CASSPLRLAGGFTDTQYF. The CDR3 DNA follows: TGTGCCAGCAGCCCCCTGCGACTAGCGGGAGGGTTCACAGATACGCAGTATTTT.

This chain connects TRBV6-1 to TRBJ1-5; 10 positions agree with TRBD1. Germline CDR1 reads MNHNS; CDR2 reads SASEGT. The CDR3 spans 15 residues. The junction had 9 bases not matched to a gene; V was cut back by 6 bases and J by 7 bases. CDR3 DNA sequence: TGTGCCAGCAGGGAGCCGGGACAGGGGCGCCAGCCCCAGCATTTT. It is translated as CASREPGQGRQPQHF.

The CDR3, as DNA: TGTGCCGGGCGGGCCCACACCGGGGAGCTGTTTTTT. Its protein is CAGRAHTGELFF. The J gene is TRBJ2-2, the V gene TRBV28; perhaps TRBD2 as D (5 bases). Germline V gene data show CDR1 as MDHEN and CDR2 as SYDVKM. The CDR3 totals 12 residues. Between the trimmed V and J ends, which lost 11 bases and 3 bases, there was a span of 10 bases. The full variable domain, in which reference TRBV28 and TRBJ2-2 provide the parts outside the CDR3, is DVKVTQSSRYLVKRTGEKVFLECVQDMDHENMFWYRQDPGLGLRLIYFSYDVKMKEKGDIPEGYSVSREKKERFSLILESASTNQTSMYLCAGRAHTGELFFGEGSRLTVL.

The J gene is TRBJ2-7, the V gene TRBV18; D is undetermined. CDR1 and CDR2 (germline): KGHSH, LQKENI. Trimming took off 0 bases at V and 3 bases at J, with 9 bases between the two ends. The CDR3 consists of 14 residues. The CDR3 nucleotides are TGTGCCAGCTCACCACCTGAGTTCCGCTACGAGCAGTACTTC. This encodes CASSPPEFRYEQYF.

With regard to this clone: Germline and junction disagree at one end, which may indicate a read error. This same CDR3 is encoded by further DNA sequences in the sample. The V gene is TRBV27, the J gene TRBJ2-7, with 7 positions matching TRBD1. This CDR3 spans 14 amino acids. Germline loops: CDR1 MNHEY, CDR2 SMNVEV (reference sequence). Written as DNA, the CDR3 is TGCGCCAGCAGACCGGGACAGAAAACCTACGAGCAGTACTTC. This translates into CASRPGQKTYEQYF.

The chain couples TRBV5-4 to TRBJ1-4; D unclear. V gave up 0 bases and J gave up 5 bases, with 5 bases separating them. CDR3 length equals 13 residues. The germline gives CDR1 SGHNT, CDR2 YYREEE (reference sequence). The CDR3 loop is CASSLDQNEKLFF. CDR3 bases: TGTGCCAGCAGCTTGGATCAGAATGAAAAACTGTTTTTT.

The chain uses TRBV18 and TRBJ2-7, with 7 bases matching TRBD1. Germline CDR1 and CDR2: KGHSH and LQKENI. The ends lost 5 bases at V and 3 bases at J; junction bases unmatched: 7. The CDR3 totals 14 residues. The CDR3 nucleotides read TGTGCCAGCTCATCCTCCGGGACAGTCTACGAGCAGTACTTC. It translates to CASSSSGTVYEQYF.

This clone was seen once. V is TRBV28 and J is TRBJ2-7, with TRBD1 identical over 9 bases. The ends lost 4 bases at V and 6 bases at J; junction bases unmatched: 7. Per the germline V gene, CDR1 is MDHEN and CDR2 is SYDVKM. The CDR3 extends over 14 amino acids. CDR3: CASSYQQGAAEQYF. The DNA of the CDR3 is TGTGCCAGCAGTTACCAACAGGGGGCGGCCGAGCAGTACTTC.

The chain carries TRBV7-2 and TRBJ1-5; D might be TRBD1 (5 bases). This CDR3 region has 14 residues. Germline V gene data show CDR1 as SGHTA and CDR2 as FQGNSA. V was shortened by 4 bases and J by 0 bases, with 7 bases between the two germline ends. This CDR3 reads CASSSDSSNQPQHF. As DNA, the CDR3 is TGTGCCAGCAGCTCCGACAGTAGCAATCAGCCCCAGCATTTT.